This T cell receptor beta chain was identified in a study of blood T cell repertoires in COVID-19. Whole-study context: The analysed material was cDNA or gDNA that came from T cells, B-cell-depleted T cells, or PBMCs.

In the original processing: Quantification of nucleated cells was approximated via reference gene primer amplification. Profiling relied on immunoSEQ multiplex PCR, and the TCRdb table lists in-frame clones only, not all of them. The D gene and trimming were derived from the DNA, and the V and J assignments and clone size from that table. This sample has about 360,000 clones, with 87% found just once. Which cohort a participant joined came from the clinical history participants gave. The CDR3 has 15 amino acids. V dropped 4 bases and J dropped 5; count of bases not matched to a gene: 9. Germline V gives CDR1 MGHRA, CDR2 YSYEKL.

The specimen sequenced was PBMCs or T cells enriched from blood (not recorded which). This TCR was sampled from a man between 25 and 39 years old who had recovered from COVID-19. The rearrangement joins TRBV4-1 to TRBJ2-3, with 7 positions matching TRBD1. The chain's CDR3 is CASSPRQGVIDTQYF. CDR3 in DNA: TGCGCCAGCAGCCCTAGACAGGGAGTCATAGATACGCAGTATTTT.